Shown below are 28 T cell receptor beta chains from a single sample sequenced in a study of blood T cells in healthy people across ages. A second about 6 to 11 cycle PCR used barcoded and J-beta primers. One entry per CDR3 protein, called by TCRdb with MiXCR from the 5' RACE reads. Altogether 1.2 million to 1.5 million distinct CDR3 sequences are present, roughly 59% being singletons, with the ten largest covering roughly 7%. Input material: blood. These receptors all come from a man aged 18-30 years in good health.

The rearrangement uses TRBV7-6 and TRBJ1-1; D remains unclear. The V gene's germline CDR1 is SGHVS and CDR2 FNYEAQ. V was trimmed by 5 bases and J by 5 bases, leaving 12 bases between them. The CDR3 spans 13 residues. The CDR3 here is CASSPGARTEAFF. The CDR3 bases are TGTGCCAGCAGCCCCGGCGCGAGAACTGAAGCTTTCTTT.

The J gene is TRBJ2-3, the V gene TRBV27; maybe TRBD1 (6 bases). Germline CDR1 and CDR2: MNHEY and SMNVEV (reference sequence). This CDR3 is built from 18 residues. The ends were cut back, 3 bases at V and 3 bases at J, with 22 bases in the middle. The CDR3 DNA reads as TGTGCCAGCAGTTTCGGCTTCCTTGGGGACAAAACTACAGATACGCAGTATTTT. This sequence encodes CASSFGFLGDKTTDTQYF.

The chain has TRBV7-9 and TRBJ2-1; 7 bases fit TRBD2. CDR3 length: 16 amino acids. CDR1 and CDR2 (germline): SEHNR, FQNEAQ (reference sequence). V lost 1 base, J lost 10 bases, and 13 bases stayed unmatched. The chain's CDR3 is CASSLELAVYPREQFF. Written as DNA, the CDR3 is TGTGCCAGCAGCTTAGAGCTAGCGGTCTACCCTCGGGAGCAGTTCTTC.

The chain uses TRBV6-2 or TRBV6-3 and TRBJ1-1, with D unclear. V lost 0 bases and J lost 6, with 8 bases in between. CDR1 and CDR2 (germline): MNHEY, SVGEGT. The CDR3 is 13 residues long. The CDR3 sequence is CASSYSNYAEAFF. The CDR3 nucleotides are TGTGCCAGCAGTTACTCTAATTACGCTGAAGCTTTCTTT.

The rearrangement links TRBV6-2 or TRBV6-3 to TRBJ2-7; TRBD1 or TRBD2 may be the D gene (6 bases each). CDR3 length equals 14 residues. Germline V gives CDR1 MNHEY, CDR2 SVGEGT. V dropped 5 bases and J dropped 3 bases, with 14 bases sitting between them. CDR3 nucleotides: TGTGCCAGCAGTAGCCCCAGGGGACTCTACGAGCAGTACTTC. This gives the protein CASSSPRGLYEQYF.

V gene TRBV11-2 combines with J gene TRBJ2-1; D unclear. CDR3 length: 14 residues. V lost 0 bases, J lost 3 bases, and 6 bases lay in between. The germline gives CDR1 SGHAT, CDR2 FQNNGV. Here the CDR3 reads CASSLDTNYNEQFF. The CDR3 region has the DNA TGTGCCAGCAGCTTAGATACTAACTACAATGAGCAGTTCTTC.

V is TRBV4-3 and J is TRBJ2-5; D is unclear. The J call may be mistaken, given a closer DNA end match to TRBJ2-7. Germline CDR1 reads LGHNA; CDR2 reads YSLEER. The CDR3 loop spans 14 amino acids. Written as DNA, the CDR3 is TGCGCCAGCAGCCAAGATAAAGGTAGTGGCGAGCAGTACTTC. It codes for CASSQDKGSGEQYF.

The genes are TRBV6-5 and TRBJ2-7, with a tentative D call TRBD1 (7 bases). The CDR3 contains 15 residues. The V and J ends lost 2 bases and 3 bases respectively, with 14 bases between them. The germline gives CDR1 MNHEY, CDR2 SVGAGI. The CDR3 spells CASSYRARGVYEQYF. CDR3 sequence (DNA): TGTGCCAGCAGTTACCGCGCCAGGGGGGTCTACGAGCAGTACTTC.

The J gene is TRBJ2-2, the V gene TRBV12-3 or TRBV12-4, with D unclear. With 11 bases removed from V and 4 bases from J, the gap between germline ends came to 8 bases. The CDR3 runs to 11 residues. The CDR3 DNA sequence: TGTGCCTACTACCTCACCGGGGAGCTGTTTTTT. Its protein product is CAYYLTGELFF.

CDR3 DNA: TGTGCCAGCTCACCACTTGGACAGGGGGCGTCTGAAGCTTTCTTT. It encodes CASSPLGQGASEAFF. This chain uses TRBV18 with TRBJ1-1, with 11 bases lining up with TRBD1. The J segment lost 6 bases and the V segment lost 1 base, leaving 4 bases of the junction unmatched. Germline CDR1 reads KGHSH; CDR2 reads LQKENI. This CDR3 has 15 amino acids. The full variable domain, rest sourced from reference TRBV18 and TRBJ1-1, is NAGVMQNPRHLVRRRGQEARLRCSPMKGHSHVYWYRQLPEEGLKFMVYLQKENIIDESGMPKERFSAEFPKEGPSILRIQQVVRGDSAAYFCASSPLGQGASEAFFGQGTRLTVV.

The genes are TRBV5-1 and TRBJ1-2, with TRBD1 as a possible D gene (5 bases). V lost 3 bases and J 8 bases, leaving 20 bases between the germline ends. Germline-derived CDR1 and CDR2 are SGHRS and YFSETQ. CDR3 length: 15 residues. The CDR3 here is CASSWDPGISYGYTF. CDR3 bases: TGCGCCAGCAGCTGGGACCCCGGGATATCTTACGGCTACACCTTC.

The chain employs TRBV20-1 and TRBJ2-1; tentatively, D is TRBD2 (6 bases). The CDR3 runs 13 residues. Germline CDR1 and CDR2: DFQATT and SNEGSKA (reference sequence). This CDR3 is CSLFGGVYNEQFF. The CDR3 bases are TGCAGCCTTTTTGGAGGGGTCTACAATGAGCAGTTCTTC.

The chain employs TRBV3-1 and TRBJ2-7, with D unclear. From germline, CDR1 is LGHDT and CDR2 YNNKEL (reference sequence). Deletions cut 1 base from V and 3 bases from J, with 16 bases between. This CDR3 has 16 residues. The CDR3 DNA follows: TGTGCCAGCAGCCAAGCGTTCCAGACGTTTTTCTACGAGCAGTACTTC. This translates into CASSQAFQTFFYEQYF.

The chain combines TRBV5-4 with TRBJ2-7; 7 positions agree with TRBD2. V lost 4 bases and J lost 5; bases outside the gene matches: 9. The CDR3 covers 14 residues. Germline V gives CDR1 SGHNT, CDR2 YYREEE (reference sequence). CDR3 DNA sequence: TGTGCCAGCAGCCCGGTGGGGGGGATCAACGAGCAGTACTTC. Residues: CASSPVGGINEQYF.

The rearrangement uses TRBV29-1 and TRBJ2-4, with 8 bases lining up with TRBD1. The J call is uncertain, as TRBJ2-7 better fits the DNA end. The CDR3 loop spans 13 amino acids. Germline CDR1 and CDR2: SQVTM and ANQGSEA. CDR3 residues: CSVIGAGGHEQYF. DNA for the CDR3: TGCAGCGTAATCGGGGCAGGGGGCCACGAGCAGTACTTC.

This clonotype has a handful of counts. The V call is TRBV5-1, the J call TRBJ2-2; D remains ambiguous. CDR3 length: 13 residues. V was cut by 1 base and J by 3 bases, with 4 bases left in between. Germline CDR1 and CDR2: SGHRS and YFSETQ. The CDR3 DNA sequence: TGCGCCAGCAGCTTGACGGACACCGGGGAGCTGTTTTTT. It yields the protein CASSLTDTGELFF.

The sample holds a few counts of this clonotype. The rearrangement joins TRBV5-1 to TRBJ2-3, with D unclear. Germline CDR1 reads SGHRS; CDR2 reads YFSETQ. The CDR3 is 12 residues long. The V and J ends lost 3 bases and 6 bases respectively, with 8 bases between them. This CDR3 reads CASSWDSDTQYF. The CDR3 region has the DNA TGCGCCAGCAGCTGGGATTCTGATACGCAGTATTTT.

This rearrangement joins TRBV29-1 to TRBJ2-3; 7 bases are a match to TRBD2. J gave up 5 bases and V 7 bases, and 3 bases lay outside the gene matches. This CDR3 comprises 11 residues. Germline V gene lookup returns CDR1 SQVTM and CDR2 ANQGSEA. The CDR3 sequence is CSAGLEDTQYF. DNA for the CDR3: TGCAGCGCAGGACTAGAAGATACGCAGTATTTT.

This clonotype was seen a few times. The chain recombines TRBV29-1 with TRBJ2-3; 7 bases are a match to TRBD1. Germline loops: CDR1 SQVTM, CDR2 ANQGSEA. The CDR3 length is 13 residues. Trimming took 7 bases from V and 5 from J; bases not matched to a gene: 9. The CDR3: CSGSEGAKDTQYF. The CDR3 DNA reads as TGCAGCGGGAGTGAGGGGGCTAAAGATACGCAGTATTTT.

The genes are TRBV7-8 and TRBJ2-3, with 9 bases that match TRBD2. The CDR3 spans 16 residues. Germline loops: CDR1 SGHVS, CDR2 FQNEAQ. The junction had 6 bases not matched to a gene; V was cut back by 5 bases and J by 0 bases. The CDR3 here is CASSKFSGGSTDTQYF. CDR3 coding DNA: TGTGCCAGCAGCAAGTTCAGCGGGGGGAGCACAGATACGCAGTATTTT.

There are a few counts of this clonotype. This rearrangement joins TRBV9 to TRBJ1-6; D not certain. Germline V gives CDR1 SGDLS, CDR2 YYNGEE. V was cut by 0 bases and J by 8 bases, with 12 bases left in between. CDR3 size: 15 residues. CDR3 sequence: CASSVGRQIDSPLHF. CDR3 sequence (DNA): TGTGCCAGCAGCGTAGGCCGTCAAATAGATTCACCCCTCCACTTT.

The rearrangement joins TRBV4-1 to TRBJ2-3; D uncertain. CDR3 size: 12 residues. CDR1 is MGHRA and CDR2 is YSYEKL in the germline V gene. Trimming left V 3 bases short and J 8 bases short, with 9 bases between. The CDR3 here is CASSHGPGTQYF. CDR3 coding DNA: TGCGCCAGCAGCCATGGCCCCGGTACGCAGTATTTT.

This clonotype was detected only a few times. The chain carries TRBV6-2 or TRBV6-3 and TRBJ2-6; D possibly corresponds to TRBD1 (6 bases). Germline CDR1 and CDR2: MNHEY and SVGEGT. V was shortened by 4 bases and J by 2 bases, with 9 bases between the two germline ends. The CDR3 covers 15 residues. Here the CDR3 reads CASSFPGAGANVLTF. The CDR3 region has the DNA TGTGCCAGCAGTTTTCCAGGGGCTGGGGCCAACGTCCTGACTTTC.

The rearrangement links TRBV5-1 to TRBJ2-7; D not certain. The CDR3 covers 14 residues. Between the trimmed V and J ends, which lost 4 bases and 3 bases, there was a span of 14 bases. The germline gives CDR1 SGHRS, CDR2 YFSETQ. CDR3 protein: CASSAYNMYYEQYF. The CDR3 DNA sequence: TGCGCCAGCAGCGCGTATAACATGTACTACGAGCAGTACTTC.

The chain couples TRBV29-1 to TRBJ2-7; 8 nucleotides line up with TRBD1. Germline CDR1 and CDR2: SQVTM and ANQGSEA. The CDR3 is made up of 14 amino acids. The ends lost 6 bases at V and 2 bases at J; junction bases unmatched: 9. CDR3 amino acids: CSVELGTGPYEQYF. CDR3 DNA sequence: TGCAGCGTCGAACTTGGGACAGGTCCCTACGAGCAGTACTTC.

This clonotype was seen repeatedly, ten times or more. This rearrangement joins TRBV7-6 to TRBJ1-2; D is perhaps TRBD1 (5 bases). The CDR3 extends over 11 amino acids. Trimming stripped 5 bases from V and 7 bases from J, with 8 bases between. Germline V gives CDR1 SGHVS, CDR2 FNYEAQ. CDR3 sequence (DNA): TGTGCCAGCAGCGGTGGGGGTGGCTACACCTTC. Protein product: CASSGGGGYTF.

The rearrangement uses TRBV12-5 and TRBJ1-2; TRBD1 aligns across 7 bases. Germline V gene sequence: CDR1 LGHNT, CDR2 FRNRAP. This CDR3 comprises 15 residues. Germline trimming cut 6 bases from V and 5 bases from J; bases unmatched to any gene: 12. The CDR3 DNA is TGTGCTAGTGGCCAAACCGGGACAGATCTTTATGGCTACACCTTC. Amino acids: CASGQTGTDLYGYTF. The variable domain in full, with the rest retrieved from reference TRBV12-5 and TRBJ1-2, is DARVTQTPRHKVTEMGQEVTMRCQPILGHNTVFWYRQTMMQGLELLAYFRNRAPLDDSGMPKDRFSAEMPDATLATLKIQPSEPRDSAVYFCASGQTGTDLYGYTFGSGTRLTVV.

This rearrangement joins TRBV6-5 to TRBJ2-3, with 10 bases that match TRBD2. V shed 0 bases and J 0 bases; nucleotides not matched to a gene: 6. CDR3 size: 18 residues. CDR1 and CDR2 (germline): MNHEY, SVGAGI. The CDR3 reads CASSYSASGGYSTDTQYF. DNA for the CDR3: TGTGCCAGCAGTTACTCGGCTAGCGGGGGATACAGCACAGATACGCAGTATTTT.